This T cell receptor beta chain was sequenced in a study of spatial heterogeneity in lung cancer. Each TCR cDNA molecule carried a unique molecular identifier. TCRdb re-analysed the 5' RACE reads in MiXCR, keeping a single row per CDR3 protein. The table includes 95,000 to 120,000 distinct CDR3 sequences, 11% detected once. Time point of the sample: blood at routine non-recurrence follow-up after resection. Here the sequenced sample was PBMCs, taken at follow-up. The TCR sequence derives from a female donor with early-stage non-small cell lung cancer.

The chain's CDR3 is CASSKAHGMFRANEQFF. The CDR3 nucleotides read TGTGCCAGCAGTAAAGCCCACGGGATGTTCAGAGCTAATGAGCAGTTCTTC. The rearrangement joins TRBV6-5 to TRBJ2-1, with D possibly being TRBD2 (5 bases). CDR1 is MNHEY, CDR2 SVGAGI, per germline. V was clipped by 5 bases and J by 7 bases, with 24 bases between them. CDR3 length: 17 residues.